This TCR beta chain stems from a study of OX40 agonist ivuxolimab in advanced cancers. General study findings and limits: CD8+ T cells showed, on average, more clonal expansion than CD4+ cells.

Germline V gene sequence: CDR1 SGHTA, CDR2 FQGNSA. This CDR3 contains 12 residues. Trimming stripped 5 bases from V and 6 bases from J, with 10 bases between. The protocol was immunoSEQ multiplex PCR, while the TCRdb copy is restricted to in-frame clones and leaves out a portion. The table lists more than 55,000 clones, 75% to 90% of them singletons. To note about this clone: What it binds is unknown.

Source: CD4+ or CD8+ T cells sorted from blood, taken in a trial of the OX40 agonist ivuxolimab. V is TRBV7-2 and J is TRBJ1-2; D unresolved. The sequence was collected from an adult with an advanced solid tumor such as melanoma, head and neck, liver or kidney cancer. The CDR3 bases are TGTGCCAGCAGCATCCGCCGCCATGGCTACACCTTC. It encodes CASSIRRHGYTF.